This T cell receptor (beta chain) was found in a study of blood T cell repertoires in COVID-19 (dated by TCRdb to 2018 to 2020). About the study as a whole: Samples covering the acute and convalescent phases of COVID-19 were provided by collaborators in the United States, Italy and Spain. The material from the prospective study consisted of cDNA or gDNA derived from T cells, B-cell-depleted T cells, or PBMCs. The dataset comprised deeply sampled blood TCRbeta repertoires from subjects exposed to, actively infected with, or recovered from COVID-19. The repertoires were released in a freely available public database meant as a resource for research on the immune response to SARS-CoV-2. The samples were drawn from the first 160 participants of the ongoing ImmuneRACE study and from under 1,500 subjects provided by 6 global collaborators. Nearly every sample came with metadata listing a de-identified subject ID, COVID-19 status, age in years and sex. HLA class I and class II types, where available, came from metadata supplied by the sample provider rather than from assay-based typing. Overall study results and their limits: Clinical and demographic metadata were provided uncurated, with the amount varying by source and participant.

The immunoSEQ Assay, a bias-controlled multiplex PCR, was used to amplify TCRbeta CDR3 regions from genomic DNA. In the authors' own workflow: The number of nucleated cells in each sample was estimated by amplification of reference gene primers within the assay. To quantify the absolute abundance of each unique TCRbeta CDR3 rearrangement, sequence reads were collapsed and filtered. For each sample, productive Simpson clonality was calculated as the square root of Simpson's diversity index over productive rearrangements. Here the immuneACCESS table is served through TCRdb, limited to in-frame sequences with V and J called. Missing clones are a known gap in these copies; in checked studies unresolved V genes cover under half, and the rest lacks a known reason. The DNA gave D and trimming, while V, J and clone size come from that table. Within this sample are around 87,000 clones, with almost 90% of them counted one time only. Of the sample, approximately 1.6% is held by the ten largest clones.

As encoded in the germline V gene (reference sequence), CDR1 is MNHEY while CDR2 is SMNVEV. V and J are truncated by 0 bases and 6 bases respectively, leaving an intervening sequence of 9 bases. The CDR3 spans 14 residues, from the cysteine through the phenylalanine. The CDR3 DNA has 42 bases and is translated from base 1. Regarding this clone: The target of this receptor is not known. Base-call qualities are not available, and no considerably larger clone is one nucleotide away.

The collaborating institutions used their own protocols to collect whole blood in K2EDTA tubes. For TCRbeta analysis, collaborators shipped samples as frozen whole blood, isolated PBMCs, or DNA extracted from either of those sample types. Sequencing was done on a sample of peripheral blood. Rearrangement joined TRBV27 to TRBJ2-1; confidence is insufficient to name the D gene. The sequence was collected from a human donor with active COVID-19. The donor label of this sample is uncertain. The CDR3 reads CASSLSGQSNEQFF. The DNA is TGTGCCAGCAGTTTATCTGGCCAGTCCAATGAGCAGTTCTTC.